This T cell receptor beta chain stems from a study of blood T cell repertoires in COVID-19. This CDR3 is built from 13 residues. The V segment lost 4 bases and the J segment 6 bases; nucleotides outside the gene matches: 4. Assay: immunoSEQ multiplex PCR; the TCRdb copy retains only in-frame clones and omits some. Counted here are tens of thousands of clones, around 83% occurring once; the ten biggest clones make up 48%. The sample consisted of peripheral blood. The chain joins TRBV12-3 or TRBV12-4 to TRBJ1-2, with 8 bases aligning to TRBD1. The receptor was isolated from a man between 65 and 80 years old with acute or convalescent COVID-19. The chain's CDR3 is CASSWTGSNGYTF. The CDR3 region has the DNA TGTGCCAGCAGTTGGACAGGGTCTAATGGCTACACCTTC.